The clone carrying this T cell receptor (beta chain) appeared a few times. No antigen is known for it. The data derive from a study of cytomegalovirus exposure and HLA in healthy donors. Researchers ran the PCR with 60 Vbeta and 13 Jbeta primers. Using immunoSEQ multiplex PCR, the repertoire was profiled, and TCRdb retains in-frame clones only, with some absent. The sample shows around 150,000 clones, roughly 80% of them seen only once. Findings and caveats of the study: The authors later linked a missense DCLRE1C variant to TCR beta V- and J-gene trimming. According to an earlier analysis, most TCR beta V segments yielded productive rearrangements about 87% or about 30% of the time. Prediction of most subjects' HLA-A and HLA-B alleles by TCR beta sequences was reportedly accurate.

The CDR3 is made up of 13 amino acids. CDR1 and CDR2 (germline): SGHDT, YYEEEE. Trimming shortened V by 1 base and J by 5 bases, and 10 bases separated the two germline ends. The sequencing sample was made of PBMCs. The TCR originated in a man in his forties in good health and CMV-seronegative. The chain joins TRBV5-6 to TRBJ2-7; D not certain. Here the CDR3 reads CASSLTWAHEQYF. CDR3 in DNA: TGTGCCAGCAGCTTGACATGGGCTCACGAGCAGTACTTC.